A single sample gave rise to the 18 T cell receptor beta chains below, sequenced in a study of T-cell reconstitution after alpha-beta-depleted transplantation in children (dated by TCRdb to between 2015 and 2016). The library was built by means of PCR. TCRdb names Illumina HiSeq 2500 as the instrument used. TCR libraries were prepared with molecular barcoding, using unique molecular identifiers to normalize TCRbeta repertoire quantification. TCRdb reworked the public reads: Q25 trimming with fastp, MiXCR clone assembly, productive beta chains retained. Identical CDR3 protein sequences are pooled into one entry, listed with their most common genes and DNA. For this sample there are hundreds of thousands of distinct CDR3 sequences; roughly a tenth appear just once. Roughly 2% of the sample comes from the top ten. What this sample's treatment or condition label stands for: allogeneic hematopoietic cell transplantation with graft depleted of TCRalphabeta T cells and CD19 B cells.

The input for sequencing was PBMCs, taken before TCRalphabeta/CD19-depleted stem cell transplant. The receptors derive from a child aged 2 to 15 with inherited bone marrow failure, due to receive a stem cell transplant.

A few counts support this clonotype. The V gene is TRBV27, the J gene TRBJ1-2; the D gene is possibly TRBD1 (5 bases). V was cut by 10 bases and J by 6 bases, with 18 bases left in between. Germline-derived CDR1 and CDR2 are MNHEY and SMNVEV (reference sequence). This CDR3 is 13 amino acids long. The CDR3 protein is CATRSRAVDGYTF. Written as DNA, the CDR3 is TGTGCCACCCGATCCAGGGCTGTGGATGGCTACACCTTC.

This clonotype was observed at least ten times. The J gene is TRBJ2-7, the V gene TRBV5-1, with 8 bases lining up with TRBD1. Trimming cost V 0 bases and J 6 bases; bases outside gene matches: 11. The CDR3 is 16 residues long. Germline CDR1 reads SGHRS; CDR2 reads YFSETQ. CDR3 in DNA: TGCGCCAGCAGCTTGGGTTTCGGACAGGGCATTGGCGAGCAGTACTTC. This sequence encodes CASSLGFGQGIGEQYF.

V gene TRBV6-5 combines with J gene TRBJ1-2, with no clear D. The V gene's germline CDR1 is MNHEY and CDR2 SVGAGI. Trimming left V 1 base short and J 4 bases short, with 7 bases between. The CDR3 contains 13 residues. Here the CDR3 reads CASSYYGFYGYTF. The CDR3 DNA sequence: TGTGCCAGCAGTTACTACGGGTTCTATGGCTACACCTTC.

This clonotype was found many times. The gene calls are TRBV27 and TRBJ2-2, with 10 bases aligning to TRBD1. V dropped 6 bases and J dropped 7; count of bases not matched to a gene: 8. Germline V gene sequence: CDR1 MNHEY, CDR2 SMNVEV (reference sequence). This CDR3 comprises 15 residues. The CDR3 DNA sequence: TGTGCCAGCAGGTCCGGGACAGGGGTGATCGGGGAGCTGTTTTTT. Protein product: CASRSGTGVIGELFF.

This clonotype has at least ten counts. This chain links TRBV6-5 with TRBJ2-7, with a possible D match to TRBD1 (5 bases). The germline V gene has CDR1 MNHEY and CDR2 SVGAGI. This CDR3 region has 15 residues. Between the trimmed V and J ends, which lost 2 bases and 1 base, there was a span of 12 bases. In nucleotides, the CDR3 is TGTGCCAGCAGTTACAAGTGGCAGGGATCCTACGAGCAGTACTTC. Its protein product is CASSYKWQGSYEQYF.

This clonotype was seen at least ten times. The rearrangement uses TRBV29-1 and TRBJ2-2; D gene unclear. CDR1 and CDR2 (germline): SQVTM, ANQGSEA. CDR3 length: 12 residues. Trimming stripped 4 bases from V and 1 base from J, with 4 bases between. The CDR3 is CSVAQNTGELFF. CDR3 nucleotides: TGCAGCGTTGCGCAGAACACCGGGGAGCTGTTTTTT.

Comment on this clonotype: A read error may be the cause here, since a much bigger clone is one base away. This chain uses TRBV4-1 with TRBJ2-1, with TRBD1 as a possible D gene (6 bases). This CDR3 is built from 15 residues. V was cut by 2 bases and J by 8 bases, with 16 bases left in between. Germline V gene sequence: CDR1 MGHRA, CDR2 YSYEKL. The CDR3 sequence is CASSQSRQEAYEQFF. The CDR3 DNA reads TGCGCCAGCAGCCAAAGCCGACAGGAGGCCTATGAGCAGTTCTTC.

This clonotype came up many times. CDR3 in amino acids: CASSPTGPYEQYF. CDR3 bases: TGTGCCAGCAGCCCTACAGGGCCCTACGAGCAGTACTTC. The J gene is TRBJ2-7, the V gene TRBV19; perhaps TRBD1 as D (6 bases). Trimming removed 9 bases from V and 2 bases from J, with 14 bases in between. This CDR3 has 13 amino acids. Germline V gene sequence: CDR1 LNHDA, CDR2 SQIVND (reference sequence).

This clonotype was detected ten times or more. The chain employs TRBV20-1 and TRBJ2-5; TRBD2 matches at 11 bases. CDR1 and CDR2 from the germline V gene are DFQATT and SNEGSKA (reference sequence). CDR3 size: 17 residues. Losses at the gene ends were 4 bases for V and 0 bases for J; bases not matched to a gene: 10. The DNA of the CDR3 is TGCAGTGCTAACCTGGGACTAGCGGAAGGGTACCAAGAGACCCAGTACTTC. It specifies CSANLGLAEGYQETQYF.

This clonotype was counted ten times or more. The rearrangement uses TRBV4-1 and TRBJ2-1; no definite D call. The ends were cut back, 0 bases at V and 10 bases at J, with 16 bases in the middle. CDR3 length: 15 residues. Germline V gene sequence: CDR1 MGHRA, CDR2 YSYEKL. CDR3: CASSQDLALPVEQFF. For the CDR3, the DNA is TGCGCCAGCAGCCAAGATTTGGCCTTACCGGTGGAGCAGTTCTTC.

This clonotype was detected ten times or more. This chain links TRBV7-9 with TRBJ1-2, with 8 bases fitting TRBD1. The CDR3 totals 12 residues. The junction had 6 bases not matched to a gene; V was cut back by 1 base and J by 14 bases. Germline loops: CDR1 SEHNR, CDR2 FQNEAQ (reference sequence). The CDR3 DNA reads TGTGCCAGCAGCTTAGGATGGGACAGGAAAACCTTC. It translates to CASSLGWDRKTF.

This clonotype was detected ten times or more. The rearrangement links TRBV12-3 or TRBV12-4 to TRBJ2-1; D ambiguous. Trimming shortened V by 5 bases and J by 9 bases, and 8 bases separated the two germline ends. The CDR3 extends over 11 amino acids. The CDR3 reads CASSSVSEQFF. The CDR3 DNA is TGTGCCAGCAGTAGCGTCTCTGAGCAGTTCTTC.

The rearrangement joins TRBV5-1 to TRBJ2-7; tentative D call: TRBD2 (6 bases). The CDR3 sequence is 13 residues long. Trimming shortened V by 4 bases and J by 0 bases, and 8 bases separated the two germline ends. CDR1 and CDR2 from the germline V gene are SGHRS and YFSETQ. The CDR3, as DNA: TGCGCCAGCAGCGTGGAGGGCTCCTACGAGCAGTACTTC. It is translated as CASSVEGSYEQYF. Together with reference TRBV5-1 and TRBJ2-7, the CDR3 gives the full variable domain: KAGVTQTPRYLIKTRGQQVTLSCSPISGHRSVSWYQQTPGQGLQFLFEYFSETQRNKGNFPGRFSGRQFSNSRSEMNVSTLELGDSALYLCASSVEGSYEQYFGPGTRLTVT.

At least ten counts were recorded for this clonotype. This chain connects TRBV4-3 to TRBJ2-5, with TRBD1 as a possible D gene (6 bases). The CDR3 consists of 19 residues. Trimming pared 2 bases from V and 0 bases from J, leaving 22 bases between. Germline lookup yields CDR1 LGHNA and CDR2 YSLEER. CDR3 nucleotides: TGCGCCAGCAGCCAAAGCCTCTACGGGCAGGGGTCATACCAAGAGACCCAGTACTTC. Translating gives CASSQSLYGQGSYQETQYF.

The chain carries TRBV28 and TRBJ2-3; 7 bases fit TRBD2. J was trimmed by 7 bases and V by 5 bases; bases with no gene match: 12. The germline V gene encodes CDR1 MDHEN and CDR2 SYDVKM. The CDR3 sequence is 15 residues long. CDR3 in DNA: TGTGCCAGCAGTCAATACCCGGGGGGAGGGTATACGCAGTATTTT. As protein: CASSQYPGGGYTQYF.

This clonotype was seen repeatedly, ten times or more. The chain joins TRBV4-3 to TRBJ1-2; D possibly corresponds to TRBD1 (5 bases). Trimming stripped 3 bases from V and 6 bases from J, with 17 bases between. Per the germline V gene, CDR1 is LGHNA and CDR2 is YSLEER. The CDR3 is 15 amino acids. The CDR3 reads CASSHLSETDNGYTF. CDR3 sequence (DNA): TGCGCCAGCAGCCATCTCTCGGAGACAGACAATGGCTACACCTTC.

On this clonotype: This may be a read error: a much more frequent sequence differs by one nucleotide. The V call is TRBV5-1, the J call TRBJ2-5; unclear D gene. Germline V gene sequence: CDR1 SGHRS, CDR2 YFSETQ. The CDR3 extends over 14 amino acids. The CDR3 nucleotides are TGCGCCAGCAGCTTGGAAACGGCAGGAGAGACCCAGGACTTC. Protein sequence: CASSLETAGETQDF.

V and J are TRBV4-3 and TRBJ1-1; a possible D gene is TRBD1 (5 bases). CDR3 length equals 12 residues. The germline V gene encodes CDR1 LGHNA and CDR2 YSLEER. V shed 0 bases and J shed 8 bases, with 7 bases lying between them. CDR3 in amino acids: CASSQDGAEAFF. Here the CDR3 DNA reads TGCGCCAGCAGCCAAGATGGGGCCGAAGCTTTCTTT.